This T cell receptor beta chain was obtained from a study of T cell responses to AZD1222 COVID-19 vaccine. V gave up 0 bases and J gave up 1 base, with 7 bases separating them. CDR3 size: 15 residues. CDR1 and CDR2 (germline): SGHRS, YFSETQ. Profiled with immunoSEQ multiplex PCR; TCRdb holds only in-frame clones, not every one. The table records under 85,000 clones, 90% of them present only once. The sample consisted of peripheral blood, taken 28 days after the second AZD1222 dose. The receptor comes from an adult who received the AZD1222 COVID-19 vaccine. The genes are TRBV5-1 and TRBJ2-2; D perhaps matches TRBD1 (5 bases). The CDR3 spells CASSLVQGNTGELFF. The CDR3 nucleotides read TGCGCCAGCAGCTTGGTGCAGGGGAACACCGGGGAGCTGTTTTTT. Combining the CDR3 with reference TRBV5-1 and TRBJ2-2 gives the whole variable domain KAGVTQTPRYLIKTRGQQVTLSCSPISGHRSVSWYQQTPGQGLQFLFEYFSETQRNKGNFPGRFSGRQFSNSRSEMNVSTLELGDSALYLCASSLVQGNTGELFFGEGSRLTVL.